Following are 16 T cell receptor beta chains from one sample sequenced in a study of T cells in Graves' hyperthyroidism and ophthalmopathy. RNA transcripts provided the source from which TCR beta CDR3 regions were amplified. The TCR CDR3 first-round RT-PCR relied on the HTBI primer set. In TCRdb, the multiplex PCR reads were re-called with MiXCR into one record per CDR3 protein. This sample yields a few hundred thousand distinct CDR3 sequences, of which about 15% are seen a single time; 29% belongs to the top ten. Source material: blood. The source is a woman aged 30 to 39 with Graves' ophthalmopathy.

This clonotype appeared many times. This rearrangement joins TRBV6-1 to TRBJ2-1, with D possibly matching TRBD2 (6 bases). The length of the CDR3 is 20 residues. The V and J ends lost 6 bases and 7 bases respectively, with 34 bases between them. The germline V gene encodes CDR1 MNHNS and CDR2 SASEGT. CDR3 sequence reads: CASRPLTSWRDSPPRNEQFF. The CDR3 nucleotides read TGTGCCAGCAGGCCACTCACCTCATGGCGGGACTCCCCCCCGCGGAATGAGCAGTTCTTC.

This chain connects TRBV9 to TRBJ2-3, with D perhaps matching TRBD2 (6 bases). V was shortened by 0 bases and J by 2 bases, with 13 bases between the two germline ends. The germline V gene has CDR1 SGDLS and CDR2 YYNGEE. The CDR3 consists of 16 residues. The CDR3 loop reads CASSVGAGLHTDTQYF. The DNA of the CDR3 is TGTGCCAGCAGCGTAGGGGCGGGACTTCACACAGATACGCAGTATTTT.

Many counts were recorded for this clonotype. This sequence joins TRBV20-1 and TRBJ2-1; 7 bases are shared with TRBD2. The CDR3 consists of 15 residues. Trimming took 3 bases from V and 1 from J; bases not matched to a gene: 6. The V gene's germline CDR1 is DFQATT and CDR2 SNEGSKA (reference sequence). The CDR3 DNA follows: TGCAGTGCTAGCGGCCAGGGAGGGTCCTACAATGAGCAGTTCTTC. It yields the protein CSASGQGGSYNEQFF.

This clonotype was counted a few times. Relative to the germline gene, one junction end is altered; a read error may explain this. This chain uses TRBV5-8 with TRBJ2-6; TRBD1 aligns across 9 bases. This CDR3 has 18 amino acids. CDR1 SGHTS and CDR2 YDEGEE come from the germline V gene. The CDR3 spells CATSHRRDRASGANVLTF. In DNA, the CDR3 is TGTGCCACCAGCCACCGACGGGACAGGGCGTCTGGGGCCAACGTCCTGACTTTC.

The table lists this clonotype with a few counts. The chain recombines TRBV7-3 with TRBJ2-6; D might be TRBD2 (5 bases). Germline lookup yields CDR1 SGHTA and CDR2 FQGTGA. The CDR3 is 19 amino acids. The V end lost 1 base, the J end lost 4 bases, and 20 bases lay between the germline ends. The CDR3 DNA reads TGTGCCAGCAGCTTAATCGGTATAGAGGGTCCGAAAGGGGCCAACGTCCTGACTTTC. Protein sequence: CASSLIGIEGPKGANVLTF.

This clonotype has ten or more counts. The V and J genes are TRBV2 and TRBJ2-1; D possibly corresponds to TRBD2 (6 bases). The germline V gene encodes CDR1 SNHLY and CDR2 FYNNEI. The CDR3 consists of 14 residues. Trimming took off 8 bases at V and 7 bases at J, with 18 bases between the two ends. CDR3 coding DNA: TGTGCCAGCGGAGCCGGGCCTAGCGAAAATGAGCAGTTCTTC. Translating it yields CASGAGPSENEQFF. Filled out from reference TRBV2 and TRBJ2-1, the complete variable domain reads EPEVTQTPSHQVTQMGQEVILRCVPISNHLYFYWYRQILGQKVEFLVSFYNNEISEKSEIFDDQFSVERPDGSNFTLKIRSTKLEDSAMYFCASGAGPSENEQFFGPGTRLTVL.

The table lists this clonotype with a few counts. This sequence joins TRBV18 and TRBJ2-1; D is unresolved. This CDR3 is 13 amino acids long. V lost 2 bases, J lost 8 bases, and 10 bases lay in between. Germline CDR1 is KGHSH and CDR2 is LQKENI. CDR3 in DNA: TGTGCCAGCTCACCAGGCCCCTCAGATGAGCAGTTCTTC. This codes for CASSPGPSDEQFF. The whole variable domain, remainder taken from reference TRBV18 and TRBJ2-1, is NAGVMQNPRHLVRRRGQEARLRCSPMKGHSHVYWYRQLPEEGLKFMVYLQKENIIDESGMPKERFSAEFPKEGPSILRIQQVVRGDSAAYFCASSPGPSDEQFFGPGTRLTVL.

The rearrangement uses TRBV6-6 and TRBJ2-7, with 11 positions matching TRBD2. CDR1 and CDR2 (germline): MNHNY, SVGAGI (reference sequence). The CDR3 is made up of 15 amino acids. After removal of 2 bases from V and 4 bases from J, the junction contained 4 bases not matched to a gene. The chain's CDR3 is CASSYVAGGGYEQYF. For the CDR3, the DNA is TGTGCCAGCAGTTACGTAGCGGGAGGGGGATACGAGCAGTACTTC.

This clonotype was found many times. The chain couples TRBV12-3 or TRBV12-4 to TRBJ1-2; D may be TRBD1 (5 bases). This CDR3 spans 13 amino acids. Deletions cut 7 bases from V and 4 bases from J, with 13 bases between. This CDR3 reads CASTRQYLYGYTF. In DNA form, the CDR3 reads TGTGCCAGCACCCGACAGTACCTCTATGGCTACACCTTC.

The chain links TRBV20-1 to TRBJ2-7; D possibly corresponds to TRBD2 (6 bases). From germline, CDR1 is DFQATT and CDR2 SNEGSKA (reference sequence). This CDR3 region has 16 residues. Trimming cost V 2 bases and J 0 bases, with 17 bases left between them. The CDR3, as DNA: TGCAGTGCTAGAATGGGAGGAGGGCATAGCTCCTACGAGCAGTACTTC. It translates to CSARMGGGHSSYEQYF.

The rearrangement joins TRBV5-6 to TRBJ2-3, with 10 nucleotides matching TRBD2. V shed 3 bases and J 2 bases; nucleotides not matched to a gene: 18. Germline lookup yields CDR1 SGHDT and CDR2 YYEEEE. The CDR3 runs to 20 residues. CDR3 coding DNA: TGTGCCAGCAGCTCCCCTGTGATTTTTAGCGGGAGGATCGTCACAGATACGCAGTATTTT. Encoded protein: CASSSPVIFSGRIVTDTQYF.

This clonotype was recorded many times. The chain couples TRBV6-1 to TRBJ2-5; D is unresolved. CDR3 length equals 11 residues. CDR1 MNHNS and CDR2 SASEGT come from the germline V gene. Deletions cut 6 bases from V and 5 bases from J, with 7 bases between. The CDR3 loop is CASRGMETQYF. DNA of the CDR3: TGTGCCAGCAGAGGGATGGAGACCCAGTACTTC.

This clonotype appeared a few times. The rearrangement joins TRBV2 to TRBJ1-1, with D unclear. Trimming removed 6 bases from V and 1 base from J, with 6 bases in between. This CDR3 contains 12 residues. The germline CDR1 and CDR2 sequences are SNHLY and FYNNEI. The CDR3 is CASSGRNTEAFF. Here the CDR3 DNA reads TGTGCCAGCAGCGGACGGAACACTGAAGCTTTCTTT.

For the CDR3, the DNA is TGTGCCAGCAGCTTAGTAGCCATGGAGACCCAGTACTTC. Its protein is CASSLVAMETQYF. The V call is TRBV7-2, the J call TRBJ2-5; D call uncertain. Deletions cut 1 base from V and 5 bases from J, with 8 bases between. CDR1 is SGHTA and CDR2 is FQGNSA in the germline V gene. The CDR3 runs 13 residues.

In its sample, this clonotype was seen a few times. CDR3 DNA: TGCAGTGCTCCCTTTGCGCAGACACCTAATCAGCCCCAGCATTTT. It encodes CSAPFAQTPNQPQHF. This chain joins TRBV20-1 and TRBJ1-5; D not resolved. The CDR3 loop spans 15 amino acids. Between the trimmed V and J ends, which lost 5 bases and 4 bases, there was a span of 18 bases. CDR1 and CDR2 (germline): DFQATT, SNEGSKA (reference sequence).

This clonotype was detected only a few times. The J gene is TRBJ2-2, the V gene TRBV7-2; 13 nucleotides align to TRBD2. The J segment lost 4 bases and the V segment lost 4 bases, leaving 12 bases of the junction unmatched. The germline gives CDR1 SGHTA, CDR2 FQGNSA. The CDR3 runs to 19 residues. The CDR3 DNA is TGTGCCAGCAGCTCCCGGACTAGCGGGAGCCCCTTAAGCACCGGGGAGCTGTTTTTT. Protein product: CASSSRTSGSPLSTGELFF. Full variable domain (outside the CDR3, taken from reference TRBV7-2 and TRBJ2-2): GAGVSQSPSNKVTEKGKDVELRCDPISGHTALYWYRQSLGQGLEFLIYFQGNSAPDKSGLPSDRFSAERTGGSVSTLTIQRTQQEDSAVYLCASSSRTSGSPLSTGELFFGEGSRLTVL.